This T cell receptor (beta chain) was recovered during a study of preoperative IRX-2 immunotherapy in early breast cancer. TCRdb keeps only in-frame clones here, not all; method: immunoSEQ multiplex PCR. The data show 5,000 to 6,500 clones, with around 75% seen just once and about 17% held by the top ten. Treatment reported: preoperative locoregional IRX-2 cytokine immunotherapy. This clone was found once. The sequencing used tumor tissue, collected before IRX-2 immunotherapy. The receptor was derived from a human donor with breast cancer.

In DNA form, the CDR3 reads TGTGCCAGCAGCCAACAGGCTTACTATGGCTACACCTTC. Encoded protein: CASSQQAYYGYTF. The V call is TRBV14, the J call TRBJ1-2, with D unresolved. Deletions cut 2 bases from V and 3 bases from J, with 7 bases between. CDR1 SGHDN and CDR2 FVKESK come from the germline V gene. The length of the CDR3 is 13 residues.